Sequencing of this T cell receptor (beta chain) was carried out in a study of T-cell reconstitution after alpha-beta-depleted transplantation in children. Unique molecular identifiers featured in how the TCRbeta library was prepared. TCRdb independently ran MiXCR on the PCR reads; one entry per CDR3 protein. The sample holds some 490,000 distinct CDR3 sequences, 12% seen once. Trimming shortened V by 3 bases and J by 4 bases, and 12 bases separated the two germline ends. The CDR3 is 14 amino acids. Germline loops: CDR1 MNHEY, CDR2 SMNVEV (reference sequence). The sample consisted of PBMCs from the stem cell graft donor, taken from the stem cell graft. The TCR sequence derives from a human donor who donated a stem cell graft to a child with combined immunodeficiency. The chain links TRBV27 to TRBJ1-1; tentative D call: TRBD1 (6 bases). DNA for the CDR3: TGTGCCAGCAGTTTCGCAGGGGTGACCACTGAAGCTTTCTTT. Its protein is CASSFAGVTTEAFF.